Listed below are T cell receptor beta chains from one sample, sequenced in a study of blood T cell repertoires in COVID-19. The method was immunoSEQ multiplex PCR; TCRdb's version includes in-frame clones alone and lacks a portion of them. The data hold hundreds of thousands of clones, with nearly 90% observed a single time. Sequencing was performed on peripheral blood. These TCRs come from a woman in her 30s with COVID-19, enrolled during active disease. CDR3s include the opening cysteine and the closing phenylalanine or tryptophan. The D gene is left open where the match is weak. Expanded clones are given a class, and other clones once, few, many or no size at all.

v_gene	abundance	d_gene	j_gene	CDR3nt	CDR3aa
TRBV12-3/TRBV12-4	-	-	TRBJ1-5	TGTGCCAGCAGTTCGGGACTGAGTCAGCCCCAGCATTTT	CASSSGLSQPQHF
TRBV7-2	-	-	TRBJ2-5	TGTGCCAGCAGCTTAACCAGAGAGACCCAGTACTTC	CASSLTRETQYF
TRBV9	-	-	TRBJ2-1	TGTGCCAGCACGGCAGGGTCCGATGAGCAGTTCTTC	CASTAGSDEQFF
TRBV6-5	-	-	TRBJ2-6	TGTGCCAGCAGGATCGGTGGGGCCAACGTCCTGACTTTC	CASRIGGANVLTF
TRBV18	few	-	TRBJ2-4	TGTGCCAGCTCACGTCGATCCCGGAGCGAAAACATTCAGTACTTC	CASSRRSRSENIQYF
TRBV6-5	-	-	TRBJ2-3	TGTGCCAGCAGTTACTCGTCGGGTAGCACAGATACGCAGTATTTT	CASSYSSGSTDTQYF
TRBV9	-	-	TRBJ2-6	TGTGCCAGCAGCGTAGTGAGCTCCGGGGCCAACGTCCTGACTTTC	CASSVVSSGANVLTF
TRBV29-1	few	-	TRBJ1-1	TGCAGCGTTCGACCCTTGACAGGGAACACTGAAGCTTTCTTT	CSVRPLTGNTEAFF
TRBV18	-	-	TRBJ1-2	TGTGCCAGCTCACCCCGGGATTCTCCAGAAGGCTACACCTTC	CASSPRDSPEGYTF
TRBV27	-	-	TRBJ2-3	TGTGCCAGCAGTTTCGGGACTGACACAGATACGCAGTATTTT	CASSFGTDTDTQYF
TRBV15	-	TRBD1	TRBJ1-1	TGTGCCACCAGCAGAGATCCTCGACAGGGGGCTGAAGCTTTCTTT	CATSRDPRQGAEAFF
TRBV19	-	-	TRBJ1-2	TGTGCCAGCCAGTCGACAGGCCGCATTAACTATGGCTACACCTTC	CASQSTGRINYGYTF
TRBV2	-	-	TRBJ2-1	TGTGCCAGCAGTGTAAGGGGGGGCCATGAGCAGTTCTTC	CASSVRGGHEQFF
TRBV15	-	-	TRBJ2-7	TGTGCCACCAGCCCCCGATCCCCGGGTTACGAGCAGTACTTC	CATSPRSPGYEQYF
TRBV6-5	-	TRBD1	TRBJ1-4	TGTGCCAGCAGGGACAGGGGGCGAAGTGAAAAACTGTTTTTT	CASRDRGRSEKLFF
TRBV5-1	once	-	TRBJ1-2	TGCGCCAGCAGCTTGGAGCTGCCAATCTATGGCTACACCTTC	CASSLELPIYGYTF
TRBV5-5	-	TRBD2	TRBJ2-5	TGTGCCAGCAGCTCCCGGGTTAGCGGGGGCCAAGAGACCCAGTACTTC	CASSSRVSGGQETQYF
TRBV27	-	TRBD1	TRBJ1-1	TGTGCCAGCAGCCTAGACAGGGTTACTGAAGCTTTCTTT	CASSLDRVTEAFF
TRBV11-3	-	-	TRBJ1-5	TGTGCCAGCAGCTTAATGGCCGCTGTCAATCAGCCCCAGCATTTT	CASSLMAAVNQPQHF
TRBV2	-	-	TRBJ2-1	TGTGCCAGCAGTGAAGCGCTTGGGGGCCCGAGGGGTGAGCAGTTCTTC	CASSEALGGPRGEQFF
TRBV28	-	-	TRBJ1-1	TGTGCCAGCAGCTTAATCTACGGAGGAGACACTGAAGCTTTCTTT	CASSLIYGGDTEAFF
TRBV27	-	TRBD1	TRBJ1-6	TGTGCCAGCAGTCCTTGGGACAGCGAAAAGGGTTCACCCCTCCACTTT	CASSPWDSEKGSPLHF
TRBV5-6	-	-	TRBJ2-5	TGTGCCAGCAGCTTTCGCTTTGGGGGCCGAGGAGAGACCCAGTACTTC	CASSFRFGGRGETQYF
TRBV6-4	-	-	TRBJ2-7	TGTGCCAGCAGTGAAGGGGCAGGCGCAATGAACGAGCAGTACTTC	CASSEGAGAMNEQYF